One sample yielded the 15 T cell receptor beta chains listed below, sequenced in a study of T cells after yellow fever vaccination. TCRdb redid the calling of the 5' RACE reads with MiXCR, one entry per CDR3 protein. The sample lists over 65,000 distinct CDR3 sequences; about 14% were seen once. Sample: CD8+ T cells not binding an NS4B(214-222) dextramer, sorted from PBMCs, taken less than 25 days after the first yellow fever vaccination. The receptors stem from a man between 18 and 29 years old who received the YFV17D yellow fever vaccine.

This clonotype came up a few times. The J gene is TRBJ2-7, the V gene TRBV4-3, with a possible D match to TRBD2 (6 bases). The germline gives CDR1 LGHNA, CDR2 YSLEER. Trimming removed 1 base from V and 3 bases from J, with 10 bases in between. The CDR3 length is 14 residues. The CDR3 sequence is CASSQVAGNYEQYF. The CDR3 bases are TGCGCCAGCAGCCAAGTGGCGGGAAACTACGAGCAGTACTTC.

This clonotype was seen a handful of times. The chain couples TRBV12-3 or TRBV12-4 to TRBJ2-3, with 8 bases matching TRBD1. The V segment lost 8 bases and the J segment 1 base; nucleotides outside the gene matches: 2. The CDR3 loop spans 13 amino acids. The CDR3 spells CASETGGTDTQYF. CDR3 DNA sequence: TGTGCCAGCGAGACAGGGGGCACAGATACGCAGTATTTT.

This clonotype was counted only a few times. The genes are TRBV7-9 and TRBJ2-7; 7 bases fit TRBD1. With 6 bases clipped from V and 7 bases from J, the junction kept 9 bases outside the gene matches. The CDR3 extends over 13 amino acids. Per the germline V gene, CDR1 is SEHNR and CDR2 is FQNEAQ (reference sequence). The CDR3 here is CASSDRVLGEQYV. In nucleotides, the CDR3 is TGTGCCAGCAGTGACAGGGTCCTCGGGGAGCAGTACGTC.

This clonotype was detected a few times. The chain links TRBV6-2 or TRBV6-3 to TRBJ1-1; 7 bases are a match to TRBD1. CDR3 length equals 13 residues. Germline V gene lookup returns CDR1 MNHEY and CDR2 SVGEGT. The V and J ends lost 8 bases and 5 bases, in that order; junction bases with no gene match: 8. The CDR3 here is CASVGRGWTEAFF. The CDR3 nucleotides are TGTGCCAGCGTCGGCAGGGGGTGGACTGAAGCTTTCTTT.

The chain has TRBV7-2 and TRBJ2-7; possible D gene TRBD1, 5 bases. CDR1 and CDR2 (germline): SGHTA, FQGNSA. V lost 5 bases, J lost 2 bases, and 22 bases lay in between. The CDR3 has 17 residues. The CDR3 sequence: CASSPSQGGDGTYEQYF. CDR3 coding DNA: TGTGCCAGCAGCCCGAGCCAGGGTGGCGACGGCACCTACGAGCAGTACTTC.

The chain carries TRBV10-1 and TRBJ1-1, with TRBD1 identical over 11 bases. V lost 4 bases and J lost 1; bases outside the gene matches: 8. Looked up from germline, CDR1 is WNHNN and CDR2 is SYGVQD (reference sequence). This CDR3 has 17 amino acids. Here the CDR3 reads CASSGDRGSLPNTEAFF. The CDR3, as DNA: TGCGCCAGCAGTGGGGACAGGGGGAGTCTTCCGAACACTGAAGCTTTCTTT.

The chain carries TRBV6-1 and TRBJ2-2, with 9 bases lining up with TRBD1. V shed 7 bases, J shed 6 bases, and the junction held 15 bases outside the gene matches. Germline assignment: CDR1 MNHNS and CDR2 SASEGT. The CDR3 is 17 residues long. The CDR3 loop is CASNPRDRDFEAGELFF. In DNA form, the CDR3 reads TGTGCCAGCAATCCCCGGGACAGGGATTTCGAAGCCGGGGAGCTGTTTTTT.

There are a few counts of this clonotype. This chain connects TRBV19 to TRBJ1-5, with D unresolved. Germline V lookup: CDR1 LNHDA, CDR2 SQIVND (reference sequence). This CDR3 is 15 amino acids long. V was clipped by 1 base and J by 1 base, with 8 bases between them. The CDR3 bases are TGTGCCAGTAGTATAGTGGCGGCCAGCAATCAGCCCCAGCATTTT. Its protein product is CASSIVAASNQPQHF.

There are a few counts of this clonotype. The CDR3 region has the DNA TGTGCCAGCAGCTCACTGACTAGCGGGGGCGCAGATACGCAGTATTTT. Translation gives CASSSLTSGGADTQYF. The rearrangement uses TRBV7-6 and TRBJ2-3, with 12 bases that match TRBD2. Germline CDR1 and CDR2: SGHVS and FNYEAQ. The CDR3 sequence is 16 residues long. After removal of 4 bases from V and 4 bases from J, the junction contained 6 bases not matched to a gene. Together with reference TRBV7-6 and TRBJ2-3, the CDR3 gives the full variable domain: GAGVSQSPRYKVTKRGQDVALRCDPISGHVSLYWYRQALGQGPEFLTYFNYEAQQDKSGLPNDRFSAERPEGSISTLTIQRTEQRDSAMYRCASSSLTSGGADTQYFGPGTRLTVL.

This clonotype has more than one count but fewer than ten. The chain is built from TRBV30 and TRBJ2-1; D unclear. Trimming shortened V by 0 bases and J by 7 bases, and 7 bases separated the two germline ends. Germline CDR1 reads GTSNPN; CDR2 reads SVGIG (reference sequence). The length of the CDR3 is 12 residues. CDR3 DNA sequence: TGTGCCTGGAGTGTACTTGGGAATGAGCAGTTCTTC. Translation gives CAWSVLGNEQFF.

The V and J genes are TRBV6-1 and TRBJ1-1, with a tentative D call TRBD1 (5 bases). Between the trimmed V and J ends, which lost 5 bases and 0 bases, there was a span of 10 bases. The germline gives CDR1 MNHNS, CDR2 SASEGT. The length of the CDR3 is 14 residues. The DNA of the CDR3 is TGTGCCAGCAGTCCGGGACGACTGAACACTGAAGCTTTCTTT. It codes for CASSPGRLNTEAFF.

This clonotype showed up just a few times. V gene TRBV11-2 combines with J gene TRBJ2-7; possibly TRBD2 for D (6 bases). Germline assignment: CDR1 SGHAT and CDR2 FQNNGV. V was shortened by 3 bases and J by 3 bases, with 9 bases between the two germline ends. The CDR3 length is 13 residues. The CDR3 protein is CASSFGLNYEQYV. Written as DNA, the CDR3 is TGTGCCAGCAGCTTCGGACTAAACTACGAGCAGTACGTC.

This clonotype has just a few counts. The CDR3 spells CASSLATSGTTSEQFF. The DNA of the CDR3 is TGCGCCAGCAGCTTGGCCACTAGCGGGACTACAAGTGAGCAGTTCTTC. This chain links TRBV5-1 with TRBJ2-1, with TRBD2 matching 10 bases. V shed 0 bases and J 9 bases; nucleotides not matched to a gene: 9. Per the germline V gene, CDR1 is SGHRS and CDR2 is YFSETQ. This CDR3 spans 16 amino acids.

In its sample, this clonotype was seen a few times. V and J are TRBV10-2 and TRBJ2-3, with D unresolved. CDR1 and CDR2 from the germline V gene are WSHSY and SAAADI. The CDR3 sequence is 13 residues long. Between the trimmed V and J ends, which lost 2 bases and 6 bases, there was a span of 9 bases. CDR3 amino acids: CASSEVTADTQYF. In DNA, the CDR3 is TGCGCCAGCAGTGAGGTAACGGCGGATACGCAGTATTTT.

This clonotype came up many times. This chain connects TRBV4-1 to TRBJ1-2; no firm D call. Looked up from germline, CDR1 is MGHRA and CDR2 is YSYEKL. CDR3 size: 12 residues. The V end was cut by 0 bases, the J end by 5 bases, with 4 bases between. The CDR3 loop is CASSQEGYGYTF. In nucleotides, the CDR3 is TGCGCCAGCAGCCAAGAGGGGTATGGCTACACCTTC.